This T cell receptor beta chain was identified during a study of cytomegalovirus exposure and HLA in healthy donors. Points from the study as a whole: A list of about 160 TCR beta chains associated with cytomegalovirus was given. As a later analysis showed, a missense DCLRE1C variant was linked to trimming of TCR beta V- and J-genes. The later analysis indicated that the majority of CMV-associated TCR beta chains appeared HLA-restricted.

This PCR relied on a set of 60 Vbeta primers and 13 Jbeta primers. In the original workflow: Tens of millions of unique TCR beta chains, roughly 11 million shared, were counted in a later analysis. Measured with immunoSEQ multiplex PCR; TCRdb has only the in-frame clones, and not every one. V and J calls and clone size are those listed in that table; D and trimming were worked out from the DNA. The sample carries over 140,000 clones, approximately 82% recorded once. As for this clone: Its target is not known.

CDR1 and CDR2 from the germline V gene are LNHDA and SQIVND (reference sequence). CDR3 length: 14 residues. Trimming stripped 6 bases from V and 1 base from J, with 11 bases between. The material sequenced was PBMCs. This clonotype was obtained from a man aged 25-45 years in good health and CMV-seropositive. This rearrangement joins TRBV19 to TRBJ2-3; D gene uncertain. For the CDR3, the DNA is TGTGCCAGTAGGGCGAGGTTCCGCACAGATACGCAGTATTTT. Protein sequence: CASRARFRTDTQYF.